The 2 T cell receptor beta chains in this list originate from one sample, sequenced in a study of tumor and adjacent non-tumor tissue in lung cancer. The template was RNA from unsorted bulk tissue. A modified ARM-PCR protocol with three rounds of nested PCR amplified TCRbeta. MiXCR, applied by TCRdb to the multiplex PCR reads, yields one record per CDR3 protein. Among around 86,000 distinct CDR3 sequences, roughly 72% were seen once, and the ten largest hold approximately 9.5%. The source material was lung tumor tissue. Receptors originate from a woman aged 40 to 50 with non-small cell lung cancer.

Turning to this clonotype: With a much larger clone just one base away, this may be a read error. This chain joins TRBV20-1 and TRBJ1-5; perhaps TRBD1 as D (6 bases). Per the germline V gene, CDR1 is DFQATT and CDR2 is SNEGSKA (reference sequence). Trimming took off 7 bases at V and 11 bases at J, with 18 bases between the two ends. The CDR3 is 12 amino acids. CDR3 bases: TGCAGTGTGGCCACAGGGCGGAAGTCCCAGCATTTT. This codes for CSVATGRKSQHF.

This clonotype showed up just a few times. A read error may produce the germline difference seen at one junction end. This chain connects TRBV4-1 to TRBJ2-1; TRBD2 might be the D (6 bases). Germline V gene data show CDR1 as MGHRA and CDR2 as YSYEKL. The CDR3 extends over 17 amino acids. This chain's CDR3 is CTSSQGIGSGGYNEQFF. CDR3 bases: TGCACCAGCAGCCAAGGGATTGGGTCAGGAGGGTACAATGAGCAGTTCTTC.